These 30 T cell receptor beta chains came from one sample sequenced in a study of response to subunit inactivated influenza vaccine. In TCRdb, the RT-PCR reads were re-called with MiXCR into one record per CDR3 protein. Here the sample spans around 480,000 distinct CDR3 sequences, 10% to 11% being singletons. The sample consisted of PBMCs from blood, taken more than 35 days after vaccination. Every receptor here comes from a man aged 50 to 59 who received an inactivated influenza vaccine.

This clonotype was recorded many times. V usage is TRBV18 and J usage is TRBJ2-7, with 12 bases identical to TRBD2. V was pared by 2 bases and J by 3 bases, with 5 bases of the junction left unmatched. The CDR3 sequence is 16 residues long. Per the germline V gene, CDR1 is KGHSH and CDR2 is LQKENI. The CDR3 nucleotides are TGTGCCAGCTCACCAACCGGACTAGCGGGAAGCTACGAGCAGTACTTC. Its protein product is CASSPTGLAGSYEQYF. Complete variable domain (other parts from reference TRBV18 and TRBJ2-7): NAGVMQNPRHLVRRRGQEARLRCSPMKGHSHVYWYRQLPEEGLKFMVYLQKENIIDESGMPKERFSAEFPKEGPSILRIQQVVRGDSAAYFCASSPTGLAGSYEQYFGPGTRLTVT.

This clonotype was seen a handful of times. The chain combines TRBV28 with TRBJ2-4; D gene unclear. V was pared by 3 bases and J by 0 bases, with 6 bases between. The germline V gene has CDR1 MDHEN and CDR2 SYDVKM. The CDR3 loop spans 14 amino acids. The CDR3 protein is CASSFLTAKNIQYF. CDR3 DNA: TGTGCCAGCAGTTTTCTTACAGCCAAAAACATTCAGTACTTC.

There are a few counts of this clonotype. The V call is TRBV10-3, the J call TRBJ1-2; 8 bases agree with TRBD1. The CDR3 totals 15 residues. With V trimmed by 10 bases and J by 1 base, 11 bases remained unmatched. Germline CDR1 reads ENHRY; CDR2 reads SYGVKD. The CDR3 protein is CATSDRDNLNYGYTF. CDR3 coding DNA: TGTGCCACCTCGGACAGGGACAACCTTAACTATGGCTACACCTTC.

CDR3 sequence: CASSSQPRGQETQYF. CDR3 DNA sequence: TGTGCCAGCAGCTCCCAACCCAGGGGGCAAGAGACCCAGTACTTC. This sequence joins TRBV7-9 and TRBJ2-5; 7 bases match TRBD1. Germline V gives CDR1 SEHNR, CDR2 FQNEAQ (reference sequence). V lost 4 bases and J lost 2; bases outside the gene matches: 7. This CDR3 has 15 amino acids.

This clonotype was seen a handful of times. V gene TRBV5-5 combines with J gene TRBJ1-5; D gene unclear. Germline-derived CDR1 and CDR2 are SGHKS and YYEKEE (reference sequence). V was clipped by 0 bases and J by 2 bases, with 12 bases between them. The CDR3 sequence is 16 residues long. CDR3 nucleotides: TGTGCCAGCAGCTTGGCCCCAACGCTGGGCAATCAGCCCCAGCATTTT. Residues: CASSLAPTLGNQPQHF.

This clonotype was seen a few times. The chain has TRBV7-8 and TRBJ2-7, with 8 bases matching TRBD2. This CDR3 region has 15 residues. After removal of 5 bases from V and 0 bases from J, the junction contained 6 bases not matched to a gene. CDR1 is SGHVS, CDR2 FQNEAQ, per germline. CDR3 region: CASSPGGAGSYEQYF. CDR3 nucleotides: TGTGCCAGCAGCCCCGGGGGGGCAGGCTCCTACGAGCAGTACTTC. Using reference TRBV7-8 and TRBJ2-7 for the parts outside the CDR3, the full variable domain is GAGVSQSPRYKVAKRGQDVALRCDPISGHVSLFWYQQALGQGPEFLTYFQNEAQLDKSGLPSDRFFAERPEGSVSTLKIQRTQQEDSAVYLCASSPGGAGSYEQYFGPGTRLTVT.

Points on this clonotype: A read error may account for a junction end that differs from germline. The CDR3 DNA is TGCGCCAGCAGTGAGCAGGGAGGCTCTGGAAACACCATGTATTTT. This gives the protein CASSEQGGSGNTMYF. V gene TRBV10-2 combines with J gene TRBJ1-3, with D possibly TRBD1 on 5 matching bases. CDR1 and CDR2 (germline): WSHSY, SAAADI. This CDR3 is 15 amino acids long.

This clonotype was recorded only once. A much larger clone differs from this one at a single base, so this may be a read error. The CDR3 sequence is CSVEDRAGAQFSTDTLYF. For the CDR3, the DNA is TGCAGCGTTGAAGATAGGGCCGGTGCGCAGTTTAGCACAGATACGCTGTATTTT. This sequence joins TRBV29-1 and TRBJ2-3; unclear D gene. From germline, CDR1 is SQVTM and CDR2 ANQGSEA. The CDR3 has 18 amino acids.

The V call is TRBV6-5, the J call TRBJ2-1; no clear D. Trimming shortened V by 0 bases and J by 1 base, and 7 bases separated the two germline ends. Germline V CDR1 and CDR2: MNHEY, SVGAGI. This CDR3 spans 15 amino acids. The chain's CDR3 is CASSYSLGSYNEQFF. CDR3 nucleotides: TGTGCCAGCAGTTACTCGCTGGGATCCTACAATGAGCAGTTCTTC.

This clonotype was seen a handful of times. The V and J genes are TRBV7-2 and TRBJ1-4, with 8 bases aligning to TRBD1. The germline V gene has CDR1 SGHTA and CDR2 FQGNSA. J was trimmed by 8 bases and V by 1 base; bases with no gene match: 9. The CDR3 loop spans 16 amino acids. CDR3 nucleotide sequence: TGTGCCAGCAGCTTAGGACGCTGGACAGGGCGGGAAAAACTGTTTTTT. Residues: CASSLGRWTGREKLFF.

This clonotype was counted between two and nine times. This CDR3 is CSAGSPLAGDSTDTQYF. For the CDR3, the DNA is TGCAGTGCTGGGTCCCCACTAGCGGGAGATAGCACAGATACGCAGTATTTT. The chain has TRBV20-1 and TRBJ2-3, with 11 positions matching TRBD2. The junction had 10 bases not matched to a gene; V was cut back by 5 bases and J by 0 bases. There are 17 residues in the CDR3. Germline CDR1 is DFQATT and CDR2 is SNEGSKA (reference sequence).

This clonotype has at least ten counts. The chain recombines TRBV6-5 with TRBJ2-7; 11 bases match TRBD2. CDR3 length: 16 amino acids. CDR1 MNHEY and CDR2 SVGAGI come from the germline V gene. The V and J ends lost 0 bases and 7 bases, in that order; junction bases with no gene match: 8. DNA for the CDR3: TGTGCCAGCAGTTACTCTCTGGGACTAGCGGTTCGGGAGCAGTACTTC. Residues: CASSYSLGLAVREQYF.

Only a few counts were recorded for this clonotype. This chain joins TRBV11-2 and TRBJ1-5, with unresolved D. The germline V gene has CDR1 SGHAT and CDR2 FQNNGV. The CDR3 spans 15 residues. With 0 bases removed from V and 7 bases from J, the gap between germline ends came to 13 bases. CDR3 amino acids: CASSLDWTGGQPQHF. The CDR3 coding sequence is TGTGCCAGCAGCTTAGATTGGACCGGCGGCCAGCCCCAGCATTTT. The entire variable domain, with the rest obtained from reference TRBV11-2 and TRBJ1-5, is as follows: EAGVAQSPRYKIIEKRQSVAFWCNPISGHATLYWYQQILGQGPKLLIQFQNNGVVDDSQLPKDRFSAERLKGVDSTLKIQPAKLEDSAVYLCASSLDWTGGQPQHFGDGTRLSIL.

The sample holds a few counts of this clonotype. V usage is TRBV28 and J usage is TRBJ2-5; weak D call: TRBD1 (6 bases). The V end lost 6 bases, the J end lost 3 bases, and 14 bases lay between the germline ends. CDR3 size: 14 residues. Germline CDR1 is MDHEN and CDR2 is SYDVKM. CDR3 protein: CASSLTTGKETQYF. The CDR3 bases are TGTGCCAGCAGCTTAACAACAGGGAAAGAGACCCAGTACTTC.

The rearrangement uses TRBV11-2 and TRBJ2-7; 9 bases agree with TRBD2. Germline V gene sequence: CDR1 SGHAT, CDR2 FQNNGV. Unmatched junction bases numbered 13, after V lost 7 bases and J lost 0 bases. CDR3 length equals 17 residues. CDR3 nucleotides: TGTGCCAGCATCGACCCTCCTAGCGGGGCTAGCTCCTACGAGCAGTACTTC. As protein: CASIDPPSGASSYEQYF.

The CDR3 protein is CASSLGTGGPRGKKLFF. The CDR3 DNA reads TGTGCCAGCAGCTTAGGGACAGGGGGCCCTCGAGGAAAAAAACTGTTTTTT. The gene calls are TRBV11-2 and TRBJ1-4, with 11 bases that match TRBD1. V lost 1 base to trimming and J lost 9 bases; unmatched junction nucleotides: 10. CDR1 is SGHAT, CDR2 FQNNGV, per germline. The CDR3 length is 17 residues.

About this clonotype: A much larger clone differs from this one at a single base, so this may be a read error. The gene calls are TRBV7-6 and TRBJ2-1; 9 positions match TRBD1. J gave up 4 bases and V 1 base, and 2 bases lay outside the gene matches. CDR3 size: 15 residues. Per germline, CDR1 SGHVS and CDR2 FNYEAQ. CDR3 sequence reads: CASSLVGTGYNEQFF. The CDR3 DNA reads TGTGCCAGCAGCTTAGTCGGGACAGGGTACAATGAGCAGTTCTTC.

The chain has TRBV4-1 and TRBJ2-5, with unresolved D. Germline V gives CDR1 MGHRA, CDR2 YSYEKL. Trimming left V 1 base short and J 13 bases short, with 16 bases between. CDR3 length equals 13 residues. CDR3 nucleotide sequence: TGCGCCAGCAGCCAAGCCCCGGGTTTAGGTCTGTACTTC. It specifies CASSQAPGLGLYF.

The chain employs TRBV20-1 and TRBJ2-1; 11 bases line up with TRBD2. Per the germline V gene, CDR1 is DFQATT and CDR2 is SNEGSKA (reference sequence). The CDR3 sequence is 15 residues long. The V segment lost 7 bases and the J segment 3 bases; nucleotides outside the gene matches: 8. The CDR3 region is CSGRRGTSGYNEQFF. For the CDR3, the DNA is TGCAGTGGAAGAAGAGGGACTAGCGGCTACAATGAGCAGTTCTTC.

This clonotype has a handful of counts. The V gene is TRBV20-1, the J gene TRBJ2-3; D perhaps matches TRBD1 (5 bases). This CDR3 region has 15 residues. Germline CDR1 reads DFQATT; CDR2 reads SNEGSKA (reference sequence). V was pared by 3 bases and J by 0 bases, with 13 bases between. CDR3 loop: CSASGSRGSTDTQYF. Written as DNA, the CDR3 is TGCAGTGCTAGTGGGTCTAGGGGTAGCACAGATACGCAGTATTTT.

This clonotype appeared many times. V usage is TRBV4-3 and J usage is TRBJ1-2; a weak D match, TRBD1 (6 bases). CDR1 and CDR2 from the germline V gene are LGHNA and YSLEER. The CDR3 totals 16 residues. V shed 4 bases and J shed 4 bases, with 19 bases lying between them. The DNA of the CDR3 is TGCGCCAGCAGCCCCCCGGGGGCCTCACTCCGCTATGGCTACACCTTC. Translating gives CASSPPGASLRYGYTF.

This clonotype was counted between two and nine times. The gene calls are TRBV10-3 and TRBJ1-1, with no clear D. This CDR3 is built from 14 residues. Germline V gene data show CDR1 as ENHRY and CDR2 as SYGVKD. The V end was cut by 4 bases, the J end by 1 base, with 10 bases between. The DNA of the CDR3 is TGTGCCATCAGTGGGGATAAGGGGAACACTGAAGCTTTCTTT. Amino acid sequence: CAISGDKGNTEAFF.

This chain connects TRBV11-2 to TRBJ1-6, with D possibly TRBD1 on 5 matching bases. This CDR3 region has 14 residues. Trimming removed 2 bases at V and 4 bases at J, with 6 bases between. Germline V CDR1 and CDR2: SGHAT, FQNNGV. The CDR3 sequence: CASSLQGYNSPLHF. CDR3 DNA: TGTGCCAGCAGCTTACAGGGATATAATTCACCCCTCCACTTT.

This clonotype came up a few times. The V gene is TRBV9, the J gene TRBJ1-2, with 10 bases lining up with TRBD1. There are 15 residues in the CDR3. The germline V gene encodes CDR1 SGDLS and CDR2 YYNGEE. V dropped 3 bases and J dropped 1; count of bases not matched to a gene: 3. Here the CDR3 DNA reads TGTGCCAGCAGCGCCGGACAGGGGGGTAACTATGGCTACACCTTC. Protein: CASSAGQGGNYGYTF.

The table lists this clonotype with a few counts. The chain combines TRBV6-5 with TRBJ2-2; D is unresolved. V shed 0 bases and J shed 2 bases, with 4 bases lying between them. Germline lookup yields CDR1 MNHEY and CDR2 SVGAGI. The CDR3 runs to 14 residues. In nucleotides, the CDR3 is TGTGCCAGCAGTTACTCCCAAAACACCGGGGAGCTGTTTTTT. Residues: CASSYSQNTGELFF.

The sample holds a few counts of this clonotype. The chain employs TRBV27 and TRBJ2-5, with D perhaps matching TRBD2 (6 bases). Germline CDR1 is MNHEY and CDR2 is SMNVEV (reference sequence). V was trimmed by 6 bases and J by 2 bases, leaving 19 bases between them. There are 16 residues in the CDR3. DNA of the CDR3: TGTGCCAGCAGCAAAAATAGCGGACTTGCTCAAGAGACCCAGTACTTC. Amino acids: CASSKNSGLAQETQYF.

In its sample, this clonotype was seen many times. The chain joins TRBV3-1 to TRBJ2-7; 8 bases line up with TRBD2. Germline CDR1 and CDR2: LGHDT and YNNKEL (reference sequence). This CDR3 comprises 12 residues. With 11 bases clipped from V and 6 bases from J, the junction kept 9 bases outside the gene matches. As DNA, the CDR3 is TGTGCCTCGATGGTCGCGGGAGGCGAGCAGTACTTC. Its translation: CASMVAGGEQYF.

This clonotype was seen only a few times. Here the CDR3 reads CASSLSHRAFYEQYF. As DNA, the CDR3 is TGCGCCAGCAGCCTATCCCACAGGGCTTTTTACGAGCAGTACTTC. The gene calls are TRBV5-1 and TRBJ2-7; a possible D gene is TRBD1 (6 bases). The CDR3 length is 15 residues. CDR1 SGHRS and CDR2 YFSETQ come from the germline V gene. The V end was cut by 4 bases, the J end by 4 bases, with 18 bases between.

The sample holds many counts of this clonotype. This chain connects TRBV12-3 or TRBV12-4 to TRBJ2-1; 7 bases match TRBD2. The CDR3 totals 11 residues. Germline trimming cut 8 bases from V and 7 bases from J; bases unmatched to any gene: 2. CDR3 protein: CASGRANEQFF. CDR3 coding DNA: TGTGCCAGCGGGAGGGCGAATGAGCAGTTCTTC.

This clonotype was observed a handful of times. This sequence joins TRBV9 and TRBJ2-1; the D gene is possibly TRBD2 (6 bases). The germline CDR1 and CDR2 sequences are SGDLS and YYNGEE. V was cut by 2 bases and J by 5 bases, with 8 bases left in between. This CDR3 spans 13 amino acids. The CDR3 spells CASSVSGDNEQFF. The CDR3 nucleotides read TGTGCCAGCAGCGTTAGCGGTGACAATGAGCAGTTCTTC. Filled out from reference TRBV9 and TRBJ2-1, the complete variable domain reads DSGVTQTPKHLITATGQRVTLRCSPRSGDLSVYWYQQSLDQGLQFLIQYYNGEERAKGNILERFSAQQFPDLHSELNLSSLELGDSALYFCASSVSGDNEQFFGPGTRLTVL.